Below are 7 T cell receptor beta chains sequenced from a single sample in a study of blood T cell repertoires in COVID-19. Sequencing used immunoSEQ multiplex PCR; TCRdb keeps in-frame clones, though not all of them. The sample records approximately 190,000 clones, about 88% being singletons. Sample: PBMCs or T cells enriched from blood (not recorded which). These receptors all stem from a woman aged 40 to 55 in a cohort exposed to, infected with or recovered from COVID-19 (not recorded which).

This CDR3 is CASSSGFRLPMNTEAFF. The CDR3, as DNA: TGTGCCAGCAGTTCAGGGTTCAGGCTTCCCATGAACACTGAAGCTTTCTTT. This chain joins TRBV27 and TRBJ1-1, with D perhaps matching TRBD1 (5 bases). CDR3 length: 17 amino acids. Germline CDR1 MNHEY, CDR2 SMNVEV (reference sequence). Trimming removed 4 bases from V and 0 bases from J, with 18 bases in between.

Here the CDR3 reads CASSRNPRQELIYEQYF. The CDR3 coding sequence is TGCGCCAGCAGCCGGAACCCACGACAGGAACTAATCTACGAGCAGTACTTC. This sequence joins TRBV5-1 and TRBJ2-7; D is possibly TRBD1 (6 bases). The CDR3 is 17 residues long. Looked up from germline, CDR1 is SGHRS and CDR2 is YFSETQ. V lost 4 bases to trimming and J lost 3 bases, with 23 bases between them.

The table lists this clone with a count of one. J is TRBJ1-5 and V is TRBV28; D possibly corresponds to TRBD1 (5 bases). V shed 3 bases and J shed 8 bases, with 14 bases lying between them. Germline V CDR1 and CDR2: MDHEN, SYDVKM. The CDR3 is 14 amino acids. The CDR3 spells CASSLPGDAEPQHF. As DNA, the CDR3 is TGTGCCAGCAGTTTGCCGGGGGATGCAGAGCCCCAGCATTTT.

The CDR3 DNA reads TGTGCCAGTAGTATAGATCTGTTCAGGACTGAAGCTTTCTTT. Translating gives CASSIDLFRTEAFF. V and J are TRBV19 and TRBJ1-1, with unresolved D. V lost 0 bases to trimming and J lost 5 bases, with 10 bases between them. The CDR3 has 14 amino acids. The germline gives CDR1 LNHDA, CDR2 SQIVND (reference sequence).

This clone appeared once. V and J are TRBV18 and TRBJ2-3; the match to TRBD2 covers 14 bases. Trimming at V came to 3 bases and at J to 1 base, leaving 0 bases not matched to a gene. Germline CDR1 and CDR2: KGHSH and LQKENI. CDR3 size: 16 residues. The CDR3 loop reads CASSPGLAGGTDTQYF. The CDR3 nucleotides are TGTGCCAGCTCACCGGGACTAGCGGGGGGCACAGATACGCAGTATTTT.

The gene calls are TRBV3-1 (or the pseudogene TRBV3-2) and TRBJ2-1; perhaps TRBD1 as D (6 bases). The CDR3 covers 19 residues. V gave up 3 bases and J gave up 0 bases, with 21 bases separating them. The V gene's germline CDR1 is LGHDT and CDR2 YNNKEL (reference sequence). CDR3 nucleotide sequence: TGTGCCAGCAGCCAGTCAATACGGGACACTAAATTCTCCTACAATGAGCAGTTCTTC. This codes for CASSQSIRDTKFSYNEQFF.

The rearrangement uses TRBV13 and TRBJ1-3; tentative D call: TRBD1 (5 bases). V shed 4 bases and J shed 0 bases, with 19 bases lying between them. This CDR3 is built from 18 residues. The V gene's germline CDR1 is PRHDT and CDR2 FYEKMQ (reference sequence). In DNA form, the CDR3 reads TGTGCCAGCAGCTCTACCGATGCGTCGACAGACTCTGGAAACACCATATATTTT. Translation gives CASSSTDASTDSGNTIYF.